This TCR beta chain comes out of a study of blood T cell repertoires in COVID-19. This CDR3 spans 13 amino acids. Germline V gives CDR1 GTSNPN, CDR2 SVGIG (reference sequence). V was trimmed by 1 base and J by 2 bases, leaving 8 bases between them. The table came from immunoSEQ multiplex PCR; TCRdb's copy has only in-frame clones and leaves some out. The sample carries 95,000 to 100,000 clones, around 74% recorded once. The source is a woman over 75 with active or convalescent COVID-19. The sequenced material came from peripheral blood. The V call is TRBV30, the J call TRBJ1-1; possible D gene TRBD1, 5 bases. The CDR3 region is CAWSGQSNTEAFF. The CDR3 DNA reads TGTGCCTGGAGTGGACAGTCAAACACTGAAGCTTTCTTT.